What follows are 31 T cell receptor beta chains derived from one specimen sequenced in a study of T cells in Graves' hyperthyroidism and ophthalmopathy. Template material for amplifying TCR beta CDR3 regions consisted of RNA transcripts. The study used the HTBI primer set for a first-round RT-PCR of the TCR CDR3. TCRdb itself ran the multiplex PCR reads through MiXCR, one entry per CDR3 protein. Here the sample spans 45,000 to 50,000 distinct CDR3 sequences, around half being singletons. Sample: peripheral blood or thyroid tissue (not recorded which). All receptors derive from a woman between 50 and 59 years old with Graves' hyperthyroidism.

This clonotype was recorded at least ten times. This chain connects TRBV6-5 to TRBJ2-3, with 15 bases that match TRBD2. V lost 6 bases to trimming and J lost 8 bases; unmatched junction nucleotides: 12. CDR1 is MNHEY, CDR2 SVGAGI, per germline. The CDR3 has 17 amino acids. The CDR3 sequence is CASSPGLAGGGAVTQYF. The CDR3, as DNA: TGTGCCAGCAGCCCGGGACTAGCGGGAGGCGGGGCAGTTACGCAGTATTTT.

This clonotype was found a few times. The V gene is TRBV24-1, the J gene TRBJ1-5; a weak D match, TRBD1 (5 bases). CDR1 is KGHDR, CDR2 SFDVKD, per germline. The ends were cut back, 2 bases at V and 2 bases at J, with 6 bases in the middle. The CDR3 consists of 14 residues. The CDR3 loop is CATSDSGRNQPQHF. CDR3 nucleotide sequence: TGTGCCACCAGTGATTCAGGGCGCAATCAGCCCCAGCATTTT.

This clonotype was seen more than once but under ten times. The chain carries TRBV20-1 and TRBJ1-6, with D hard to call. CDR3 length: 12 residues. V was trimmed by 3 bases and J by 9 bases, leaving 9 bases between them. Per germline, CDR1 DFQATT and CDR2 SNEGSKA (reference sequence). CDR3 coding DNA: TGCAGTGCTAGGGATGGGCGTTCACCCCTCCACTTT. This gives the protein CSARDGRSPLHF.

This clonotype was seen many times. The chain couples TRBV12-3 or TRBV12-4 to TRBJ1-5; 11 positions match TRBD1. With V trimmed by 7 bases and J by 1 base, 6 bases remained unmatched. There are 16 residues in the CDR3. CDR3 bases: TGTGCCAGCACCCTGGGACAGGGGGGGAGCAATCAGCCCCAGCATTTT. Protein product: CASTLGQGGSNQPQHF.

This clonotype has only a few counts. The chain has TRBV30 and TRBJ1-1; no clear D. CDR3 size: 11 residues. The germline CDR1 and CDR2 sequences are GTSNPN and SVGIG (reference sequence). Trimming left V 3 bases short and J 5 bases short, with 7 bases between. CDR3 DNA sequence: TGTGCCTGGAGGGCGTGGACTGAAGCTTTCTTT. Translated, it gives CAWRAWTEAFF. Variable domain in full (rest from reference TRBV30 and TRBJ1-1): SQTIHQWPATLVQPVGSPLSLECTVEGTSNPNLYWYRQAAGRGLQLLFYSVGIGQISSEVPQNLSASRPQDRQFILSSKKLLLSDSGFYLCAWRAWTEAFFGQGTRLTVV.

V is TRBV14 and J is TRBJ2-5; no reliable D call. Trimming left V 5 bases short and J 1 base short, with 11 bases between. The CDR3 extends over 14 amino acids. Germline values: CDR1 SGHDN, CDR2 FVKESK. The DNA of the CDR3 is TGTGCCAGCAGCGCTTCGACAAGCCAAGAGACCCAGTACTTC. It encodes CASSASTSQETQYF. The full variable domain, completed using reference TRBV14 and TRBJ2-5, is EAGVTQFPSHSVIEKGQTVTLRCDPISGHDNLYWYRRVMGKEIKFLLHFVKESKQDESGMPNNRFLAERTGGTYSTLKVQPAELEDSGVYFCASSASTSQETQYFGPGTRLLVL.

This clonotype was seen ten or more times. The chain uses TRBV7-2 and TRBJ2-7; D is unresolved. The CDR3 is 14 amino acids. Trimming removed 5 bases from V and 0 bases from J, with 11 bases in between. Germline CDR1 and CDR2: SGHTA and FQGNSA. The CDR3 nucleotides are TGTGCCAGCAGCCCCCCGGGCACCTCCTACGAGCAGTACTTC. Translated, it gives CASSPPGTSYEQYF.

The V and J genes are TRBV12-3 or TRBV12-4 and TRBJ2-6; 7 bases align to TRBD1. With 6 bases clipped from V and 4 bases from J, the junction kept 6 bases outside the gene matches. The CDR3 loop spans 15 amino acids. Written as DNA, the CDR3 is TGTGCCAGCAGCGGACAGGTTCCCGGGGCCAACGTCCTGACTTTC. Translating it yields CASSGQVPGANVLTF.

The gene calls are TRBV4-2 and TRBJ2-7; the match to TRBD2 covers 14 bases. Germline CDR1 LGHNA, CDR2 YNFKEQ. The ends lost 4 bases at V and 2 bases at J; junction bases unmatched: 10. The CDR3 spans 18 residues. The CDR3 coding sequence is TGTGCCAGCAGCCCCAGACTAGCGGGAGGGCCAAGAACCTACGAGCAGTACTTC. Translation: CASSPRLAGGPRTYEQYF.

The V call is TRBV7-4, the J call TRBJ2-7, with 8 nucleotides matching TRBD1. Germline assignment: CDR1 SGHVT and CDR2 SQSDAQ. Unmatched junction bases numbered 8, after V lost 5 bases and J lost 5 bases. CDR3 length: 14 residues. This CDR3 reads CASSIRTGRNEQYF. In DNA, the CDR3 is TGTGCCAGCAGCATAAGGACAGGGAGGAACGAGCAGTACTTC.

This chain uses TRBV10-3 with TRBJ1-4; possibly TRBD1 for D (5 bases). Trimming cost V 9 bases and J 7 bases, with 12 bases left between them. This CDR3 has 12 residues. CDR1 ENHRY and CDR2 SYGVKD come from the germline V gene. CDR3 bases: TGTGCCATTACTGGGGCTGGTGAAAAACTGTTTTTT. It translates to CAITGAGEKLFF.

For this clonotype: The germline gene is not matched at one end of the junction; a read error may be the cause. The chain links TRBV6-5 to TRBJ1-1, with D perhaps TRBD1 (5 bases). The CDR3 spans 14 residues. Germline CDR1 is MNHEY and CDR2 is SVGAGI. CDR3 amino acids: CASSPGRPNTEAFF. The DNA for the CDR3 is TGTGCCAGCAGTCCGGGACGGCCGAACACCGAAGCTTTCTTT.

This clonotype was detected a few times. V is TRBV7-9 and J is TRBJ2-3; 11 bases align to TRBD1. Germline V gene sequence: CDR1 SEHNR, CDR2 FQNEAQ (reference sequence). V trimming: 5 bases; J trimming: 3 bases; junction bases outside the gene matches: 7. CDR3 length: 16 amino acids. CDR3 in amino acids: CASSARGQGVTDTQYF. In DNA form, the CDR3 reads TGTGCCAGCAGCGCGCGGGGACAGGGGGTAACAGATACGCAGTATTTT.

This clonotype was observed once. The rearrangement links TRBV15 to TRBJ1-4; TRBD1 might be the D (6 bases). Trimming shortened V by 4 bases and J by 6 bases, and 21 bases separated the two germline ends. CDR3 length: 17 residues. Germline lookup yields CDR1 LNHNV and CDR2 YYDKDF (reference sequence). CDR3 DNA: TGTGCCACCAGCAAGACAGGACAGATCCAGTTGGATGAAAAACTGTTTTTT. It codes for CATSKTGQIQLDEKLFF.

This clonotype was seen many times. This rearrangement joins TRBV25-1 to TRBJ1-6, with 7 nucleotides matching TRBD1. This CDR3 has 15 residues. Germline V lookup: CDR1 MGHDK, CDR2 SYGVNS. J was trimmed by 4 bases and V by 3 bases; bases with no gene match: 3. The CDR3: CASSDRGGYNSPLHF. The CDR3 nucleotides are TGTGCCAGCAGTGACAGGGGGGGGTATAATTCACCCCTCCACTTT.

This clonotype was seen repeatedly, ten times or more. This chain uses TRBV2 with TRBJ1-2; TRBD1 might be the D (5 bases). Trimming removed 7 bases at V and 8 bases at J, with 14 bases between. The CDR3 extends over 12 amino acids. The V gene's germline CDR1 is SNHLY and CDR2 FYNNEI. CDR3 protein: CASMGLWGGYTF. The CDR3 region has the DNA TGTGCCAGCATGGGTCTGTGGGGCGGCTACACCTTC.

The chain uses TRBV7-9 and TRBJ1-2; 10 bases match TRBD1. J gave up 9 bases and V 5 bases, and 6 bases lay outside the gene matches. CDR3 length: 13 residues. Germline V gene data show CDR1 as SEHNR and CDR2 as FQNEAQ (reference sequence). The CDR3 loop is CASSQRQGASYTF. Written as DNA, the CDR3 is TGTGCCAGCAGCCAGCGACAGGGGGCCAGCTACACCTTC.

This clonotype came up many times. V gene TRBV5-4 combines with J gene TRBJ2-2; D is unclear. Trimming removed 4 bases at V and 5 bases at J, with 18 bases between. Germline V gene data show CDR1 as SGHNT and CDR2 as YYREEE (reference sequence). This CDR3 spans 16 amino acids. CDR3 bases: TGTGCCAGCAGCGGCGGCCCTGCGGCGCGGACCGGGGAGCTGTTTTTT. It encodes CASSGGPAARTGELFF. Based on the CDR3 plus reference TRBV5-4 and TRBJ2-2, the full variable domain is ETGVTQSPTHLIKTRGQQVTLRCSSQSGHNTVSWYQQALGQGPQFIFQYYREEENGRGNFPPRFSGLQFPNYSSELNVNALELDDSALYLCASSGGPAARTGELFFGEGSRLTVL.

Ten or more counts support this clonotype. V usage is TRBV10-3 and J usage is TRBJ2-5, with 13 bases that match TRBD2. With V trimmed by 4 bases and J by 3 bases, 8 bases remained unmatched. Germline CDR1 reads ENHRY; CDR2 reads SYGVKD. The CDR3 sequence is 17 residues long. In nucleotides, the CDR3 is TGTGCCATCAGTGGTCCCCTACTAGCGGGAGGGGAAGAGACCCAGTACTTC. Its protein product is CAISGPLLAGGEETQYF.

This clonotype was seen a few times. This CDR3 reads CASSQETSGRDRSTDTQYF. CDR3 nucleotide sequence: TGCGCCAGCAGCCAAGAGACTAGCGGGAGGGACCGCAGCACAGATACGCAGTATTTT. The chain carries TRBV4-1 and TRBJ2-3; 14 nucleotides match TRBD2. The CDR3 totals 19 residues. Germline V CDR1 and CDR2: MGHRA, YSYEKL. With V trimmed by 0 bases and J by 0 bases, 5 bases remained unmatched.

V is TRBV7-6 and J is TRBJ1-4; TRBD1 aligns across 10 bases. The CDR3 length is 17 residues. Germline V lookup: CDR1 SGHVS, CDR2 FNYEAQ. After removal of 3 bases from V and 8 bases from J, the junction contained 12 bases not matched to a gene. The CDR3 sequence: CASSFPPGQGRGEKLFF. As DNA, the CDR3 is TGTGCCAGCAGCTTTCCCCCGGGACAGGGGCGAGGCGAAAAACTGTTTTTT.

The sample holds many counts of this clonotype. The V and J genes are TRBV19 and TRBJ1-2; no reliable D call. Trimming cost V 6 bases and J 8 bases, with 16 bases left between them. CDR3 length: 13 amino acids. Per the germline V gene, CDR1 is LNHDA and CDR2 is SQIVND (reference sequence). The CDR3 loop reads CASSPPGRRGYTF. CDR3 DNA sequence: TGTGCCAGTAGCCCCCCTGGCAGAAGGGGCTACACCTTC. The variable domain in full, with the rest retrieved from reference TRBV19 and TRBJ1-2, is DGGITQSPKYLFRKEGQNVTLSCEQNLNHDAMYWYRQDPGQGLRLIYYSQIVNDFQKGDIAEGYSVSREKKESFPLTVTSAQKNPTAFYLCASSPPGRRGYTFGSGTRLTVV.

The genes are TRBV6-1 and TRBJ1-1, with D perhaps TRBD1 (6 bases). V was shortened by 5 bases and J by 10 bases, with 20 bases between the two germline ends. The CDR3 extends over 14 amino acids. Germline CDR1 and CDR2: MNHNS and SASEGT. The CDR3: CASSYYGGPRGAFF. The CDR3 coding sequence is TGTGCCAGCAGTTACTACGGGGGGCCCCGGGGAGCTTTCTTT.

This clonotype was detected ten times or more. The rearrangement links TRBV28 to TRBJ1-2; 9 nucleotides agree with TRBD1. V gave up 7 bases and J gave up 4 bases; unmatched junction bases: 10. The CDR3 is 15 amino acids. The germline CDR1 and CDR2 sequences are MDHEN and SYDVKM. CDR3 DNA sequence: TGTGCCAGCACCCCCAACAGGGGGCCCTTCTATGGCTACACCTTC. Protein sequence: CASTPNRGPFYGYTF.

CDR3 loop: CASSQDLSGGTSTDTQYF. The CDR3 nucleotides are TGCGCCAGCAGCCAAGATTTGAGCGGCGGGACTAGCACAGATACGCAGTATTTT. The chain links TRBV4-1 to TRBJ2-3; D is perhaps TRBD2 (6 bases). Germline CDR1 reads MGHRA; CDR2 reads YSYEKL. CDR3 length: 18 residues. V gave up 0 bases and J gave up 0 bases, with 16 bases separating them.

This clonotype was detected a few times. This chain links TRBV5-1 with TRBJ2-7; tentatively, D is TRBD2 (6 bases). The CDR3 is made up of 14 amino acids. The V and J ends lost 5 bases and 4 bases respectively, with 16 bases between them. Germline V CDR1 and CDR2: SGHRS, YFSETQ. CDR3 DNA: TGCGCCAGCAGTCTGGAACGGGGGAGTTACGAGCAGTACTTC. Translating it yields CASSLERGSYEQYF.

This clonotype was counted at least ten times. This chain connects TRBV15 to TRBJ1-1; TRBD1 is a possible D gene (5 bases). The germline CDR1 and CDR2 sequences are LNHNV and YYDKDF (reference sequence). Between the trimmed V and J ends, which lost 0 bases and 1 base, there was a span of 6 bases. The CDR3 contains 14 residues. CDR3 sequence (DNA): TGTGCCACCAGCAGAGACAGGGAGAACACTGAAGCTTTCTTT. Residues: CATSRDRENTEAFF. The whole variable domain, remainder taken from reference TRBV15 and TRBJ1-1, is DAMVIQNPRYQVTQFGKPVTLSCSQTLNHNVMYWYQQKSSQAPKLLFHYYDKDFNNEADTPDNFQSRRPNTSFCFLDIRSPGLGDTAMYLCATSRDRENTEAFFGQGTRLTVV.

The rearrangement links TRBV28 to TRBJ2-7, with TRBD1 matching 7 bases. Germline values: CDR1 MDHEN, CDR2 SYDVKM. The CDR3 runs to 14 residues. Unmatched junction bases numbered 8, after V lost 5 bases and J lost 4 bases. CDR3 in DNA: TGTGCCAGCAGTCCTAGCACAGGGGTATACGAGCAGTACTTC. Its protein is CASSPSTGVYEQYF.

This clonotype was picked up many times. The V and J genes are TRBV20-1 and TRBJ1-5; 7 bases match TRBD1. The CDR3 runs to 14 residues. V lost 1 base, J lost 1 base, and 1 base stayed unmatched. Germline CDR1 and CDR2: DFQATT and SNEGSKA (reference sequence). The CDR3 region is CSARGQGSNQPQHF. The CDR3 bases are TGCAGTGCTAGAGGACAGGGCAGCAATCAGCCCCAGCATTTT.

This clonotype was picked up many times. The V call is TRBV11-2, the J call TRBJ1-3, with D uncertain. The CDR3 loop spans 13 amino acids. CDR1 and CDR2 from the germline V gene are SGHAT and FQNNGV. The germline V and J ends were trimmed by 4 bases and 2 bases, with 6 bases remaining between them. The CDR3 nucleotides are TGTGCCAGCAGCTCAGGCGCTGGAAACACCATATATTTT. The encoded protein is CASSSGAGNTIYF.

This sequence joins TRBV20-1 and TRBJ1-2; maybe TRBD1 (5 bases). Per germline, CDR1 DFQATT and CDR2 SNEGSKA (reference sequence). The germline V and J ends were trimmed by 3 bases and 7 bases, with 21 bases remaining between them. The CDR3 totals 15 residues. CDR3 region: CSASYPGTTDRGYTF. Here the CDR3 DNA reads TGCAGTGCTAGTTACCCCGGGACGACGGACCGTGGCTACACCTTC.